The 30 T cell receptor beta chains below were found in one sample sequenced in a study of cytomegalovirus exposure and HLA in healthy donors. The primer mix had 60 Vbeta and 13 Jbeta primers. Sequencing was performed with immunoSEQ multiplex PCR; in TCRdb, only in-frame clones are kept and a portion is missing. This table has about 130,000 clones, about two thirds appearing once. Input material: PBMCs. These receptors all come from a woman aged 40 to 55 in good health and CMV-seronegative.

This clone was recorded a few times. The gene calls are TRBV9 and TRBJ1-5; 10 bases align to TRBD1. Germline V CDR1 and CDR2: SGDLS, YYNGEE. The CDR3 spans 15 residues. The trim removed 3 bases at V and 5 bases at J, leaving 5 bases unmatched. CDR3 sequence (DNA): TGTGCCAGCAGCGGGGGGACAGGGGAATATCAGCCCCAGCATTTT. Its translation: CASSGGTGEYQPQHF.

This clone was seen a single time. The J gene is TRBJ1-2, the V gene TRBV14; possibly TRBD1 for D (6 bases). Germline assignment: CDR1 SGHDN and CDR2 FVKESK. V dropped 4 bases and J dropped 8 bases, with 17 bases sitting between them. The CDR3 runs 14 residues. The CDR3 nucleotides read TGTGCCAGCAGCCTCACAGCGGGGGGGGGCGGCTACACCTTC. This translates into CASSLTAGGGGYTF.

This chain joins TRBV30 and TRBJ1-5, with D hard to call. V was shortened by 2 bases and J by 1 base, with 15 bases between the two germline ends. CDR1 is GTSNPN and CDR2 is SVGIG in the germline V gene (reference sequence). The CDR3 contains 16 residues. In DNA, the CDR3 is TGTGCCTGGAGTCCGGGATCGCATAGAAGCAATCAGCCCCAGCATTTT. Its translation: CAWSPGSHRSNQPQHF. Full variable domain (rest looked up from reference TRBV30 and TRBJ1-5): SQTIHQWPATLVQPVGSPLSLECTVEGTSNPNLYWYRQAAGRGLQLLFYSVGIGQISSEVPQNLSASRPQDRQFILSSKKLLLSDSGFYLCAWSPGSHRSNQPQHFGDGTRLSIL.

The chain couples TRBV29-1 to TRBJ2-7; TRBD2 matches at 8 bases. The CDR3 is made up of 10 amino acids. V trimming: 7 bases; J trimming: 7 bases; junction bases outside the gene matches: 3. Per the germline V gene, CDR1 is SQVTM and CDR2 is ANQGSEA. DNA for the CDR3: TGCAGCGCCCGGGAGGGGGAGCAGTACTTC. This encodes CSAREGEQYF.

The chain combines TRBV30 with TRBJ1-5; D remains ambiguous. Trimming took 1 base from V and 4 from J, leaving 8 bases between them. Germline V gives CDR1 GTSNPN, CDR2 SVGIG (reference sequence). CDR3 length: 13 residues. For the CDR3, the DNA is TGTGCCTGGAGTGCCCGGAGGAATCAGCCCCAGCATTTT. Translating it yields CAWSARRNQPQHF.

V gene TRBV21-1 combines with J gene TRBJ1-2. TRBV21-1 is recorded as a pseudogene. The CDR3 is 12 residues long. The CDR3 nucleotides read TGTGCCAGCAAAGAGGTTCTCTATGGCTACACCTTC. Translation: CASKEVLYGYTF.

This clone was detected only a few times. The J gene is TRBJ1-5, the V gene TRBV4-1; 7 bases are a match to TRBD1. The CDR3 covers 16 residues. Trimming cost V 4 bases and J 3 bases; bases outside gene matches: 9. Germline V gene data show CDR1 as MGHRA and CDR2 as YSYEKL. CDR3 bases: TGCGCCAGCAGCCCACGTCCAGGGACAGTCAATCAGCCCCAGCATTTT. Amino acids: CASSPRPGTVNQPQHF.

In its sample, this clone was seen many times. The CDR3 sequence: CASSFIYSGNQPQHF. The CDR3 DNA reads as TGTGCCAGCAGCTTCATTTATAGCGGGAATCAGCCCCAGCATTTT. V and J are TRBV5-8 and TRBJ1-5; no clear D gene. The germline V gene encodes CDR1 SGHTS and CDR2 YDEGEE. This CDR3 region has 15 residues. V gave up 2 bases and J gave up 4 bases, with 13 bases separating them.

This chain joins TRBV2 and TRBJ2-7; 8 bases match TRBD2. The germline gives CDR1 SNHLY, CDR2 FYNNEI. With V trimmed by 8 bases and J by 3 bases, 12 bases remained unmatched. The CDR3 sequence is 15 residues long. CDR3 bases: TGTGCCAGCCTTCCGGGGGGGTCCAAGGGCTACGAGCAGTACTTC. Translation gives CASLPGGSKGYEQYF.

V is TRBV7-2 and J is TRBJ2-5; 15 nucleotides line up with TRBD2. J was trimmed by 2 bases and V by 5 bases; bases with no gene match: 0. The CDR3 is 15 amino acids. In germline, CDR1 is SGHTA, CDR2 FQGNSA. This CDR3 is CASSGTSGGQETQYF. In DNA form, the CDR3 reads TGTGCCAGCAGCGGGACTAGCGGGGGGCAAGAGACCCAGTACTTC. Full variable domain (outside the CDR3, taken from reference TRBV7-2 and TRBJ2-5): GAGVSQSPSNKVTEKGKDVELRCDPISGHTALYWYRQSLGQGLEFLIYFQGNSAPDKSGLPSDRFSAERTGGSVSTLTIQRTQQEDSAVYLCASSGTSGGQETQYFGPGTRLLVL.

The CDR3 sequence is CAWSRRRGLRGYGYTF. CDR3 bases: TGTGCCTGGAGCCGAAGGAGGGGGCTGAGAGGCTATGGCTACACCTTC. J is TRBJ1-2 and V is TRBV30; 7 nucleotides agree with TRBD1. The CDR3 is 16 residues long. CDR1 GTSNPN and CDR2 SVGIG come from the germline V gene (reference sequence). V was pared by 3 bases and J by 4 bases, with 14 bases of the junction left unmatched.

The chain recombines TRBV5-4 with TRBJ2-2; 7 bases map to TRBD1. The CDR3 runs to 16 residues. CDR1 is SGHNT and CDR2 is YYREEE in the germline V gene (reference sequence). The ends lost 4 bases at V and 0 bases at J; junction bases unmatched: 6. The CDR3 protein is CASSLTGTANTGELFF. CDR3 nucleotides: TGTGCCAGCAGCCTTACCGGGACAGCGAACACCGGGGAGCTGTTTTTT.

The chain is built from TRBV4-1 and TRBJ1-5; the D is unclear. V gave up 1 base and J gave up 6 bases, with 13 bases separating them. The CDR3 covers 15 residues. Germline CDR1 MGHRA, CDR2 YSYEKL. The CDR3 here is CASSQVSVRAQPQHF. Written as DNA, the CDR3 is TGCGCCAGCAGCCAAGTATCGGTTAGAGCTCAGCCCCAGCATTTT.

The chain is built from TRBV5-4 and TRBJ1-1; D remains unclear. This CDR3 is built from 14 residues. CDR1 and CDR2 (germline): SGHNT, YYREEE (reference sequence). Trimming left V 1 base short and J 1 base short, with 8 bases between. In DNA, the CDR3 is TGTGCCAGCAGCTTGAGGCTAGAGAACACTGAAGCTTTCTTT. This gives the protein CASSLRLENTEAFF. The full variable domain, its missing parts supplied by reference TRBV5-4 and TRBJ1-1, is ETGVTQSPTHLIKTRGQQVTLRCSSQSGHNTVSWYQQALGQGPQFIFQYYREEENGRGNFPPRFSGLQFPNYSSELNVNALELDDSALYLCASSLRLENTEAFFGQGTRLTVV.

The rearrangement joins TRBV19 to TRBJ1-1, with D perhaps matching TRBD1 (6 bases). The V gene's germline CDR1 is LNHDA and CDR2 SQIVND (reference sequence). CDR3 length: 14 amino acids. Deletions cut 1 base from V and 2 bases from J, with 8 bases between. CDR3 sequence: CASSIAGGNTEAFF. In DNA form, the CDR3 reads TGTGCCAGTAGTATAGCGGGGGGCAACACTGAAGCTTTCTTT.

The chain has TRBV18 and TRBJ1-1; D remains unclear. Germline V gives CDR1 KGHSH, CDR2 LQKENI. V was shortened by 4 bases and J by 1 base, with 7 bases between the two germline ends. The CDR3 is 13 residues long. As DNA, the CDR3 is TGTGCCAGCTCACTGCACAGGAACACTGAAGCTTTCTTT. Residues: CASSLHRNTEAFF.

The rearrangement joins TRBV5-6 to TRBJ2-3; TRBD2 agrees at 9 bases. CDR1 and CDR2 (germline): SGHDT, YYEEEE. The CDR3 consists of 15 residues. The J segment lost 5 bases and the V segment lost 3 bases, leaving 7 bases of the junction unmatched. In nucleotides, the CDR3 is TGTGCCAGCAGCTCAGCGGGGGGAACTTTAGATACGCAGTATTTT. This encodes CASSSAGGTLDTQYF.

The V gene is TRBV7-9, the J gene TRBJ1-1, with 9 bases fitting TRBD1. Germline V gives CDR1 SEHNR, CDR2 FQNEAQ (reference sequence). The CDR3 totals 16 residues. After removal of 1 base from V and 2 bases from J, the junction contained 5 bases not matched to a gene. CDR3 in DNA: TGTGCCAGCAGCTTAGGACAGGGGGGTTTCAACACTGAAGCTTTCTTT. This translates into CASSLGQGGFNTEAFF. Complete variable domain (other parts from reference TRBV7-9 and TRBJ1-1): DTGVSQNPRHKITKRGQNVTFRCDPISEHNRLYWYRQTLGQGPEFLTYFQNEAQLEKSRLLSDRFSAERPKGSFSTLEIQRTEQGDSAMYLCASSLGQGGFNTEAFFGQGTRLTVV.

To note about this clone: The same CDR3 is also encoded by other DNA sequences in this sample. CDR3 nucleotides: TGTGCCAGCAGTTTAGGGGGGGCCCGTTCACCCCTCCACTTT. Protein sequence: CASSLGGARSPLHF. V gene TRBV27 combines with J gene TRBJ1-6; D perhaps matches TRBD1 (6 bases). The V gene's germline CDR1 is MNHEY and CDR2 SMNVEV (reference sequence). V lost 2 bases and J 9 bases, leaving 11 bases between the germline ends. The CDR3 is made up of 14 amino acids.

CDR3 sequence reads: CASSIPGQGALHTEAFF. Written as DNA, the CDR3 is TGTGCCAGTAGTATCCCAGGACAGGGGGCCTTGCACACTGAAGCTTTCTTT. This chain links TRBV19 with TRBJ1-1; 11 nucleotides match TRBD1. Losses at the gene ends were 3 bases for V and 3 bases for J; bases not matched to a gene: 9. Germline V gene sequence: CDR1 LNHDA, CDR2 SQIVND (reference sequence). This CDR3 contains 17 residues.

The V and J genes are TRBV4-2 and TRBJ2-3, with a tentative D call TRBD1 (6 bases). V shed 0 bases and J shed 5 bases, with 15 bases lying between them. Germline V gene data show CDR1 as LGHNA and CDR2 as YNFKEQ. The CDR3 has 16 residues. CDR3 loop: CASSQDSQGPQDTQYF. DNA of the CDR3: TGTGCCAGCAGCCAAGATTCCCAGGGGCCCCAAGATACGCAGTATTTT.

This rearrangement joins TRBV6-1 to TRBJ2-7; 10 bases fit TRBD1. The CDR3 has 13 amino acids. In germline, CDR1 is MNHNS, CDR2 SASEGT. V shed 5 bases and J 5 bases; nucleotides not matched to a gene: 3. CDR3 sequence (DNA): TGTGCCAGCAGTTGGGACAGGGGAAACGAGCAGTACTTC. Amino acids: CASSWDRGNEQYF.

This chain uses TRBV4-3 with TRBJ2-5; D is possibly TRBD2 (6 bases). The end of the DNA fits TRBJ2-7 better, so the J call may be wrong. The CDR3 has 16 residues. Germline V CDR1 and CDR2: LGHNA, YSLEER. CDR3 sequence: CASSQENGAGTYEQYF. In DNA form, the CDR3 reads TGCGCCAGCAGCCAAGAAAACGGCGCGGGAACCTACGAGCAGTACTTC.

The J gene is TRBJ1-6, the V gene TRBV7-3, with D possibly TRBD1 on 5 matching bases. The CDR3 extends over 15 amino acids. From germline, CDR1 is SGHTA and CDR2 FQGTGA. V gave up 3 bases and J gave up 0 bases, with 6 bases separating them. As DNA, the CDR3 is TGTGCCAGCAGCTTCGACAGCTCCTATAATTCACCCCTCCACTTT. Its translation is CASSFDSSYNSPLHF.

The chain is built from TRBV6-5 and TRBJ1-2, with D possibly matching TRBD1 (5 bases). Trimming shortened V by 6 bases and J by 8 bases, and 19 bases separated the two germline ends. The CDR3 covers 14 residues. CDR1 and CDR2 from the germline V gene are MNHEY and SVGAGI. The CDR3 is CASRSPGGGWGYTF. The CDR3 DNA sequence: TGTGCCAGCAGGTCCCCCGGGGGAGGTTGGGGCTACACCTTC.

The V gene is TRBV25-1, the J gene TRBJ1-2; D is perhaps TRBD1 (5 bases). The CDR3 is made up of 17 amino acids. Germline V CDR1 and CDR2: MGHDK, SYGVNS. V was clipped by 0 bases and J by 4 bases, with 18 bases between them. The CDR3 loop reads CASSEYYRPTGAYGYTF. The CDR3 bases are TGTGCCAGCAGTGAATACTACCGCCCCACAGGAGCCTATGGCTACACCTTC.

The gene calls are TRBV7-8 and TRBJ1-4; D is uncertain. The germline CDR1 and CDR2 sequences are SGHVS and FQNEAQ. This CDR3 comprises 12 residues. V lost 4 bases and J 8 bases, leaving 8 bases between the germline ends. CDR3 sequence reads: CASSSPTEKLFF. The DNA of the CDR3 is TGTGCCAGCAGCTCACCGACAGAAAAACTGTTTTTT.

V and J are TRBV6-1 and TRBJ2-7, with D tentatively TRBD1 (5 bases). V was clipped by 10 bases and J by 2 bases, with 15 bases between them. CDR3 length: 13 amino acids. CDR1 is MNHNS, CDR2 SASEGT, per germline. This CDR3 is CATTTRVPYEQYF. The CDR3 DNA reads TGTGCCACCACAACCAGGGTCCCCTACGAGCAGTACTTC.

V and J are TRBV5-1 and TRBJ1-1; D uncertain. Germline V gene lookup returns CDR1 SGHRS and CDR2 YFSETQ. Trimming took off 0 bases at V and 3 bases at J, with 6 bases between the two ends. This CDR3 region has 13 residues. CDR3 sequence: CASSLGVDTEAFF. The CDR3 DNA reads as TGCGCCAGCAGCTTGGGCGTGGACACTGAAGCTTTCTTT.

V and J are TRBV7-3 and TRBJ2-7; D may be TRBD1 (5 bases). The germline gives CDR1 SGHTA, CDR2 FQGTGA. V was cut by 5 bases and J by 7 bases, with 12 bases left in between. The CDR3 is 12 amino acids. The CDR3 loop is CASSPQSGEQYF. DNA of the CDR3: TGTGCCAGCAGCCCACAGTCAGGGGAGCAGTACTTC. Variable domain in full (rest from reference TRBV7-3 and TRBJ2-7): GAGVSQTPSNKVTEKGKYVELRCDPISGHTALYWYRQSLGQGPEFLIYFQGTGAADDSGLPNDRFFAVRPEGSVSTLKIQRTERGDSAVYLCASSPQSGEQYFGPGTRLTVT.